This T cell receptor (beta chain) was recorded in a study of blood T cell repertoires in COVID-19. Overall study: T cells, B-cell-depleted T cells, or PBMCs provided the cDNA or gDNA that served as material.

V lost 4 bases, J lost 4 bases, and 10 bases stayed unmatched. This CDR3 has 15 residues. Looked up from germline, CDR1 is SGHRS and CDR2 is YFSETQ. The data were produced by immunoSEQ multiplex PCR, yet TCRdb's version contains in-frame clones alone and is incomplete. The sample carries fewer than 200,000 clones, 81% recorded once. This clone was seen a handful of times. The material sequenced was peripheral blood. The V and J genes are TRBV5-1 and TRBJ1-1, with TRBD1 matching 7 bases. This receptor was obtained from an elderly woman with COVID-19, enrolled during active disease. CDR3 bases: TGCGCCAGCAGCCCGACAGGGTTGGTTGGCACTGAAGCTTTCTTT. It is translated as CASSPTGLVGTEAFF.